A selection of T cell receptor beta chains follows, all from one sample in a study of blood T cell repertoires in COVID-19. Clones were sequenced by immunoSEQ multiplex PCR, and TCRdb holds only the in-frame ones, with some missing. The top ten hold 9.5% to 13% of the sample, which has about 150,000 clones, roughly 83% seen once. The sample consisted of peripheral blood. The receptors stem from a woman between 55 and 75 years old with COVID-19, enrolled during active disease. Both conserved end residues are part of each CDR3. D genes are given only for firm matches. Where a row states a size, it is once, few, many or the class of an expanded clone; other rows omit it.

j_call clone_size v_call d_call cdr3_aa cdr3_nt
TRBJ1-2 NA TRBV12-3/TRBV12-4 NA CASSSLTGFGYTF TGTGCCAGCAGTTCCCTTACAGGGTTTGGCTACACCTTC
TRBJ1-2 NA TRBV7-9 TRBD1 CASSIYSGTGKLKSNYGYTF TGTGCCAGCAGCATCTATTCCGGGACAGGGAAGCTTAAATCTAACTATGGCTACACCTTC
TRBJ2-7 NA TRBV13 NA CASSHRDFYEQYF TGTGCCAGCAGCCATAGAGATTTCTACGAGCAGTACTTC
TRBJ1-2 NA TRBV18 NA CASSAYEGYTF TGTGCCAGCTCAGCCTATGAGGGCTACACCTTC
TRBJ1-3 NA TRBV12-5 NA CASGLVILSGNTIYF TGTGCTAGTGGTTTGGTAATTCTCTCTGGAAACACCATATATTTT
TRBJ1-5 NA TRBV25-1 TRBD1 CASAGQGIVQPQHF TGTGCCAGCGCGGGACAGGGAATTGTTCAGCCCCAGCATTTT
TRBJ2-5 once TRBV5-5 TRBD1 CASSQQGLGETQYF TGTGCCAGCAGCCAACAGGGGTTAGGTGAGACCCAGTACTTC
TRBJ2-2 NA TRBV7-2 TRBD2 CASSLKAGGPTGELFF TGTGCCAGCAGCTTAAAAGCGGGGGGACCCACCGGGGAGCTGTTTTTT
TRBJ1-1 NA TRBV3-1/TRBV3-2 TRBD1 CASSLGQGGAFF TGTGCCAGCAGCCTGGGACAGGGCGGAGCTTTCTTT
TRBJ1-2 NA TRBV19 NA CASSRERYGYTF TGTGCCAGTAGTAGGGAGAGGTATGGCTACACCTTC
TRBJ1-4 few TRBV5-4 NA CASSAQQGINEKLFF TGTGCCAGCAGCGCACAGCAGGGGATTAATGAAAAACTGTTTTTT
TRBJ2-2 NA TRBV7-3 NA CASSLLARTGELFF TGTGCCAGCAGCTTACTAGCGAGGACCGGGGAGCTGTTTTTT
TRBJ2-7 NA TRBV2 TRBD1 CASSEWEDRVYEQYF TGTGCCAGCAGTGAATGGGAGGACAGGGTCTACGAGCAGTACTTC
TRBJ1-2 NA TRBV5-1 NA CASSLAEDSSYGYTF TGCGCCAGCAGCTTGGCCGAAGACAGTAGCTATGGCTACACCTTC
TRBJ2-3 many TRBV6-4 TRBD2 CASSGTSGSSDTQYF TGTGCCAGCAGCGGGACTAGCGGGAGTTCAGATACGCAGTATTTT
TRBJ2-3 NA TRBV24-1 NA CATSDLDRTASTDTQYF TGTGCCACCAGTGATTTAGACCGGACAGCTAGCACAGATACGCAGTATTTT
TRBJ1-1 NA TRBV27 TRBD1 CASSFDGTGITFF TGTGCCAGCAGTTTCGATGGGACAGGGATAACTTTCTTT
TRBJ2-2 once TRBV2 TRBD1 CASSSSLGQANTGELFF TGTGCCAGCAGTAGCTCCCTGGGACAGGCGAACACCGGGGAGCTGTTTTTT
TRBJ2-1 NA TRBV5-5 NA CASTAYFGSYNEQFF TGTGCCAGCACCGCATATTTCGGCTCCTACAATGAGCAGTTCTTC
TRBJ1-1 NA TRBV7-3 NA CASSSTRNTEAFF TGTGCCAGCAGCTCGACAAGGAACACTGAAGCTTTCTTT
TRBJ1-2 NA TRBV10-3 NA CAITPGELVGYTF TGTGCCATCACCCCTGGTGAGCTCGTCGGCTACACCTTC
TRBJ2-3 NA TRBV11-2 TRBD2 CASSLGVREITDTQYF TGTGCCAGCAGCCTAGGAGTGCGGGAGATCACAGATACGCAGTATTTT
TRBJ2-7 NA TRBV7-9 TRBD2 CASSSSGAYEQYF TGTGCCAGCAGCTCTAGCGGGGCCTACGAGCAGTACTTC
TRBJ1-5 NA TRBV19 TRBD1 CASSILLGQEYSNQPQHF TGTGCCAGTAGTATCCTCCTAGGACAGGAGTATAGCAATCAGCCCCAGCATTTT
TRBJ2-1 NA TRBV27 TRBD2 CATWGTSGYEQFF TGTGCCACCTGGGGGACTAGCGGGTATGAGCAGTTCTTC
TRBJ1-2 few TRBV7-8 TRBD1 CASTRRKGGEGGYTF TGTGCCAGCACCAGACGAAAAGGGGGCGAGGGTGGCTACACCTTC
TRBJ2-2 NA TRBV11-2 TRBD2 CASSSGTSRTGELFF TGTGCCAGCAGCTCCGGGACTAGTCGGACCGGGGAGCTGTTTTTT
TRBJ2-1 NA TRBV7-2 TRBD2 CASSLNSGRGSYNEQFF TGTGCCAGCAGCCTTAATAGCGGGAGGGGCTCCTACAATGAGCAGTTCTTC
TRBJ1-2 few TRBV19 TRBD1 CASSYDREYGYTF TGTGCCAGTAGTTACGACAGGGAGTATGGCTACACCTTC
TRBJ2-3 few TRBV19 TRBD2 CASSLAGGAGSTDTQYF TGTGCCAGTAGTCTGGCGGGAGGCGCGGGTTCCACAGATACGCAGTATTTT
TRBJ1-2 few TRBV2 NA CASSEAGDIGNYGYTF TGTGCCAGCAGTGAAGCAGGGGACATCGGGAACTATGGCTACACCTTC
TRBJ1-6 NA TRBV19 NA CASSRQGGGPLHF TGTGCCAGTAGTAGGCAGGGAGGAGGACCCCTCCACTTT
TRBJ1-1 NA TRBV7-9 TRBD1 CASSRPGQGLANTEAFF TGTGCCAGCAGCCGACCGGGACAGGGTTTGGCGAACACTGAAGCTTTCTTT
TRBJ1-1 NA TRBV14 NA CASSQQGLPTAEAFF TGTGCCAGCAGCCAACAGGGACTCCCGACGGCTGAAGCTTTCTTT
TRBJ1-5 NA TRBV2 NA CASSTAYSNQPQHF TGTGCCAGCAGCACAGCATATAGCAATCAGCCCCAGCATTTT
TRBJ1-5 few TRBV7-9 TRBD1 CASSPTGSNQPQHF TGTGCCAGCAGCCCGACAGGGTCCAATCAGCCCCAGCATTTT
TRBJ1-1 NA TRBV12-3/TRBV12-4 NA CASSLVTGTEAFF TGTGCCAGCAGTTTGGTAACAGGGACTGAAGCTTTCTTT
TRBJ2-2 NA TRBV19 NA CASSSGTINTGELFF TGTGCCAGTAGTTCCGGGACAATTAACACCGGGGAGCTGTTTTTT
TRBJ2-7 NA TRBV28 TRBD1 CASSPPTGTLYEQYF TGTGCCAGCAGTCCCCCGACAGGGACCTTATACGAGCAGTACTTC
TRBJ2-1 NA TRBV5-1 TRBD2 CAGKAGGSYNEQFF TGCGCCGGCAAAGCGGGAGGCTCCTACAATGAGCAGTTCTTC
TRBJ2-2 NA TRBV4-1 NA CASSQAAQGTGELFF TGCGCCAGCAGCCAAGCGGCCCAGGGCACCGGGGAGCTGTTTTTT
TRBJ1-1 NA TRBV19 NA CATRKGKITEAFF TGTGCCACCAGAAAGGGGAAGATAACTGAAGCTTTCTTT
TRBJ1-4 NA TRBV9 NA CASSVAGVTNEKLFF TGTGCCAGCAGCGTCGCGGGGGTCACTAATGAAAAACTGTTTTTT
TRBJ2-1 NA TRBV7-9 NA CASSFQNEQFF TGTGCCAGCAGCTTTCAGAATGAGCAGTTCTTC
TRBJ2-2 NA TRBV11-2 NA CASSPGTHNTGELFF TGTGCCAGCAGTCCCGGGACACACAACACCGGGGAGCTGTTTTTT
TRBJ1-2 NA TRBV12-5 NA CASVPSGENRGYTF TGTGCTAGTGTCCCCTCCGGGGAGAACCGTGGCTACACCTTC